The source of this T cell receptor (beta chain) is a study of vaccination effects on CD4 cells after COVID-19. Prior to sequencing, the ViraFEST assay stimulated PBMC with viral peptide pools, which expanded the antigen-specific CD4+ T cells. The culture ran for around ten days before CD4+ T cells were isolated. Two-dose vaccination with either BNT162b2 or mRNA-1273 was given to the participants. The study found no prior SARS-CoV-2 infection in the vaccine recipients, who tested negative for nucleocapsid antibodies. TCRdb keeps only in-frame clones here, not all; method: immunoSEQ multiplex PCR. The data show approximately 74,000 clones, over 70% seen once. Germline CDR1 and CDR2: LGHDT and YNNKEL (reference sequence). The CDR3 has 15 amino acids. The germline V and J ends were trimmed by 2 bases and 4 bases, with 14 bases remaining between them. This clone was counted between two and nine times. Its matching antigen is unknown.

The TCR originated in a human donor who received a COVID-19 vaccine. The sequencing used CD4+ T cells from PBMCs cultured with HCoV-OC43 spike peptides, collected after COVID-19 vaccination. As to subset: HCoV-OC43 spike overlapping peptide pool stimulation. The chain employs TRBV3-1 (or the pseudogene TRBV3-2) and TRBJ2-5; D call uncertain. CDR3 sequence reads: CASSQNPQNRETQYF. CDR3 coding DNA: TGTGCCAGCAGCCAAAACCCCCAGAACCGAGAGACCCAGTACTTC.